This is a list of T cell receptor beta chains from one sample in a study of T-cell memory formation after mild COVID-19. Each CDR3 protein gets one entry after TCRdb re-called the 5' RACE reads with MiXCR. The data show about 310,000 distinct CDR3 sequences, about 15% seen once. The sample taken for sequencing was PBMCs or a T cell subset sorted from them (not recorded which). These receptors were collected from a man aged 18 to 29 who had mild COVID-19 (a few samples of this study predate the infection). Cell type and time point are not known. Both conserved end residues are part of each CDR3. Fields, in order: CDR3 protein, CDR3 DNA, J gene, clone size, D gene, CDR3 length, V gene. A D gene is named only where the DNA matches it firmly. Only part of the rows carry a size: once, few, many, or a class if the clone is expanded.

CASSPRTGALRETQYF,TGTGCCAGCAGCCCACGGACAGGGGCGCTTCGAGAGACCCAGTACTTC,TRBJ2-5,NA,TRBD1,16,TRBV7-6
CASSQDPETSQDYTF,TGCGCCAGCAGCCAAGATCCGGAAACGTCCCAGGACTACACCTTC,TRBJ1-2,NA,NA,15,TRBV4-1
CASSWDRGSYNSPLHF,TGTGCCAGCAGTTGGGACAGGGGTTCCTATAATTCACCCCTCCACTTT,TRBJ1-6,NA,TRBD1,16,TRBV27
CSVEGGGGSRFF,TGCAGCGTTGAGGGCGGGGGAGGCTCCAGGTTCTTC,TRBJ2-1,few,TRBD2,12,TRBV29-1
CASSLQAGGPHEQFF,TGTGCCAGCAGTTTGCAAGCGGGGGGGCCCCATGAGCAGTTCTTC,TRBJ2-1,many,TRBD2,15,TRBV12-3/TRBV12-4
CASSYLYGYTF,TGTGCCTCTAGCTACCTCTATGGCTACACCTTC,TRBJ1-2,NA,NA,11,TRBV12-3/TRBV12-4
CSVDEGGIREKLFF,TGCAGCGTTGACGAAGGCGGGATTCGGGAAAAACTGTTTTTT,TRBJ1-4,NA,NA,14,TRBV29-1
CSVEVADYEQYF,TGCAGCGTTGAAGTAGCCGACTACGAGCAGTACTTC,TRBJ2-7,many,NA,12,TRBV29-1
CASSQAGLAGLSYEQYF,TGTGCCAGCAGCCAGGCGGGACTAGCGGGGCTCTCCTACGAGCAGTACTTC,TRBJ2-7,NA,TRBD2,17,TRBV4-2
CASSLEGASTEAFF,TGCGCCAGCAGCTTGGAGGGGGCCAGCACTGAAGCTTTCTTT,TRBJ1-1,NA,TRBD1,14,TRBV5-1
CASSPIRQGARVETQYF,TGTGCCAGCAGTCCAATTAGACAGGGGGCGCGGGTTGAGACCCAGTACTTC,TRBJ2-5,NA,TRBD1,17,TRBV28
CASSFTGDVQETQYF,TGCGCCAGCAGCTTTACAGGGGACGTCCAAGAGACCCAGTACTTC,TRBJ2-5,many,TRBD1,15,TRBV5-1
CASSFRASQNTEAFF,TGCGCCAGCAGCTTCCGGGCCAGCCAGAACACTGAAGCTTTCTTT,TRBJ1-1,few,NA,15,TRBV5-1
CASSPVIYEQYF,TGTGCCAGCAGTCCCGTAATCTACGAGCAGTACTTC,TRBJ2-7,NA,NA,12,TRBV6-2/TRBV6-3
CASSLDYPNTGELFF,TGTGCCAGCAGCCTGGACTACCCGAACACCGGGGAGCTGTTTTTT,TRBJ2-2,few,NA,15,TRBV5-6
CASSRDGTTEAFF,TGTGCCAGCTCTCGGGACGGGACCACTGAAGCTTTCTTT,TRBJ1-1,NA,NA,13,TRBV18
CASGGRGQETQYF,TGTGCCAGCGGTGGTAGGGGGCAAGAGACCCAGTACTTC,TRBJ2-5,few,NA,13,TRBV6-1
CARQGCPEAFF,TGCGCCAGACAGGGTTGCCCTGAAGCTTTCTTT,TRBJ1-1,few,NA,11,TRBV5-1
CSARIGTRNTEAFF,TGCAGTGCTAGGATCGGGACTAGGAACACTGAAGCTTTCTTT,TRBJ1-1,many,NA,14,TRBV20-1
CASSLVAHGTDTQYF,TGCGCCAGCAGCTTGGTTGCGCACGGCACAGATACGCAGTATTTT,TRBJ2-3,NA,NA,15,TRBV5-1
CASSFAPDTQYF,TGTGCCAGCAGCTTTGCGCCGGATACGCAGTATTTT,TRBJ2-3,many,NA,12,TRBV7-2
CASSAQGSGYTF,TGTGCCAGCAGCGCCCAGGGGTCTGGCTACACCTTC,TRBJ1-2,NA,NA,12,TRBV9
CASSQSLRGELFF,TGCGCCAGCAGCCAAAGCCTTAGAGGGGAGCTGTTTTTT,TRBJ2-2,few,NA,13,TRBV4-1
CASSSPGQGSKEPQHF,TGTGCCAGCAGTTCCCCGGGACAAGGGAGTAAAGAGCCCCAGCATTTT,TRBJ1-5,NA,NA,16,TRBV6-6
CASSLARAGRSTDTQYF,TGCGCCAGCAGCTTGGCCAGGGCAGGGCGAAGCACAGATACGCAGTATTTT,TRBJ2-3,NA,NA,17,TRBV5-1
CASSGWDRDRSYNSPLHF,TGTGCCAGCAGCGGATGGGACAGGGATCGATCCTATAATTCACCCCTCCACTTT,TRBJ1-6,few,TRBD1,18,TRBV7-6
CASSSGAAGGYNEQFF,TGTGCCAGCAGCTCAGGGGCAGCGGGGGGCTACAATGAGCAGTTCTTC,TRBJ2-1,many,TRBD2,16,TRBV7-6
CASSQAPRGGEDTQYF,TGCGCCAGCAGCCAAGCTCCGCGGGGGGGAGAAGATACGCAGTATTTT,TRBJ2-3,few,TRBD2,16,TRBV4-3
CAWMWDGAWEAFF,TGTGCCTGGATGTGGGACGGGGCCTGGGAAGCTTTCTTT,TRBJ1-1,few,NA,13,TRBV30
CASSWGGGSNEKLFF,TGTGCCAGCAGTTGGGGGGGCGGCTCTAATGAAAAACTGTTTTTT,TRBJ1-4,many,NA,15,TRBV27
CASSRTQGLNNIQYF,TGCGCCAGCAGCCGAACCCAGGGGCTGAACAACATTCAGTACTTC,TRBJ2-4,many,NA,15,TRBV4-1
CAIPRGGNTGELFF,TGTGCCATTCCGAGGGGGGGGAACACCGGGGAGCTGTTTTTT,TRBJ2-2,NA,NA,14,TRBV10-3
CASPPAGWLAGYNEQFF,TGTGCCAGCCCTCCGGCGGGATGGCTAGCGGGGTACAATGAGCAGTTCTTC,TRBJ2-1,few,TRBD2,17,TRBV6-2/TRBV6-3
CASSLLGGASYNEQFF,TGTGCCAGCAGCTTATTGGGGGGGGCCTCCTACAATGAGCAGTTCTTC,TRBJ2-1,NA,NA,16,TRBV7-2
CASRRRGQGVYQPQHF,TGTGCCAGTCGGCGTCGGGGACAGGGGGTTTATCAGCCCCAGCATTTT,TRBJ1-5,NA,TRBD1,16,TRBV11-3
CASSLGQGHIQYF,TGTGCCAGCAGCTTAGGGCAGGGGCACATTCAGTACTTC,TRBJ2-4,many,NA,13,TRBV7-3
CASSLKSPGAYNYGYTF,TGTGCCAGCAGCTTAAAGTCCCCGGGAGCTTATAACTATGGCTACACCTTC,TRBJ1-2,few,NA,17,TRBV7-8
CASSGQGGSYEQYF,TGTGCCAGCTCAGGACAGGGGGGATCCTACGAGCAGTACTTC,TRBJ2-7,NA,TRBD1,14,TRBV18
CASSHPGQSTDTQYF,TGTGCCAGCAGCCATCCGGGACAGAGCACAGATACGCAGTATTTT,TRBJ2-3,few,TRBD1,15,TRBV7-9
CASSESPAGNYGYTF,TGTGCCAGCAGTGAGTCGCCGGCGGGGAACTATGGCTACACCTTC,TRBJ1-2,few,NA,15,TRBV6-4
CASSQEGWGRGKETQYF,TGCGCCAGCAGCCAAGAGGGTTGGGGCAGGGGGAAAGAGACCCAGTACTTC,TRBJ2-5,NA,TRBD1,17,TRBV4-3
CASSHDDRDGETQYF,TGCGCCAGCAGCCACGACGACAGGGATGGGGAGACCCAGTACTTC,TRBJ2-5,few,TRBD1,15,TRBV4-1
CSASLAGRSNEQFF,TGCAGTGCTTCTCTAGCGGGGAGGAGCAATGAGCAGTTCTTC,TRBJ2-1,few,TRBD2,14,TRBV20-1
CASSSDAGREQFF,TGTGCCAGCAGCTCGGACGCGGGGAGGGAGCAGTTCTTC,TRBJ2-1,NA,NA,13,TRBV7-7
CASSFGLSMGTGELFF,TGTGCCAGCAGTTTTGGACTCTCAATGGGGACCGGGGAGCTGTTTTTT,TRBJ2-2,many,NA,16,TRBV28
CSVGDRGQGTGELFF,TGCAGCGTCGGAGACAGGGGGCAGGGCACCGGGGAGCTGTTTTTT,TRBJ2-2,NA,TRBD1,15,TRBV29-1
CSARQTLNTEAFF,TGCAGTGCTAGACAAACACTGAACACTGAAGCTTTCTTT,TRBJ1-1,many,NA,13,TRBV20-1
CASSDGAGDYNEQFF,TGTGCCAGCAGTGACGGGGCGGGGGACTACAATGAGCAGTTCTTC,TRBJ2-1,many,TRBD2,15,TRBV6-1